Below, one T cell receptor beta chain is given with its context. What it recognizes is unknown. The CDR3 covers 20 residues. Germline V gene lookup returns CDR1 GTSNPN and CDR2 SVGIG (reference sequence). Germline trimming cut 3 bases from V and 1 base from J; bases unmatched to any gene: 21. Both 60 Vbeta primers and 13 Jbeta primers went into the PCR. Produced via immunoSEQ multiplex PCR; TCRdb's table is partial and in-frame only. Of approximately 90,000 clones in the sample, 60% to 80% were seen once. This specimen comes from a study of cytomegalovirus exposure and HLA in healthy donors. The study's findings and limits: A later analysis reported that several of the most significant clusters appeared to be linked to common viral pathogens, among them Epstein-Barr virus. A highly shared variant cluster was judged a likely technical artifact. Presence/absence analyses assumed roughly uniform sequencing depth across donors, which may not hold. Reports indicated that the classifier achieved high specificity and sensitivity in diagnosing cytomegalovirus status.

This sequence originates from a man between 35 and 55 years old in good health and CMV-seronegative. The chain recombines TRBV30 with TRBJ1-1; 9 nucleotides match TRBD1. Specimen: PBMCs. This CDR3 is CAWRAYPLAGQGWGNTEAFF. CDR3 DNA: TGTGCCTGGAGAGCCTACCCACTAGCGGGACAGGGATGGGGGAACACTGAAGCTTTCTTT.